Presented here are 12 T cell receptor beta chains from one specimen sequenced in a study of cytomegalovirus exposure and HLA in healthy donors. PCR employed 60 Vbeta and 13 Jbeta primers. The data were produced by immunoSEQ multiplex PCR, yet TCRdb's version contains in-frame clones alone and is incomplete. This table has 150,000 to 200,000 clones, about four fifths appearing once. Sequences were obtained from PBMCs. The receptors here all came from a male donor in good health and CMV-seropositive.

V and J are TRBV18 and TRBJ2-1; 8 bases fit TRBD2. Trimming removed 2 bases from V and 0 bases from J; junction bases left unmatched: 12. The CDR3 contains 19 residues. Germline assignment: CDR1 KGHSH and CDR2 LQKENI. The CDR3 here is CASSPLGRSGTSSYNEQFF. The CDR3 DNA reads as TGTGCCAGCTCACCATTAGGACGATCCGGGACTAGCTCCTACAATGAGCAGTTCTTC.

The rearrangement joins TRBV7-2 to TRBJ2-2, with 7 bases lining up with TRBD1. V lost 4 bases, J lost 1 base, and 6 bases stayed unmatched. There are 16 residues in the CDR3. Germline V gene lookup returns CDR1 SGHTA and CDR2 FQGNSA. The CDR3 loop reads CASSSRQGWNTGELFF. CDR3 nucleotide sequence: TGTGCCAGCAGCTCTCGACAGGGCTGGAACACCGGGGAGCTGTTTTTT.

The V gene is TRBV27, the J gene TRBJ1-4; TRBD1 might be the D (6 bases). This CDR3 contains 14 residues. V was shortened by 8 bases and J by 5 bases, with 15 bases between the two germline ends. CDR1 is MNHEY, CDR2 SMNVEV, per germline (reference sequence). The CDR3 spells CASAHGQTNEKLFF. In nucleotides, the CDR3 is TGTGCCAGCGCCCACGGACAGACGAATGAAAAACTGTTTTTT.

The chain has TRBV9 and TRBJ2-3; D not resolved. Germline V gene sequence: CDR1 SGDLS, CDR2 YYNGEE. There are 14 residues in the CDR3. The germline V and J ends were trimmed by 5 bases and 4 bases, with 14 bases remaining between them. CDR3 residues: CASRTTASSDTQYF. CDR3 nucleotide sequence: TGTGCCAGCAGAACCACCGCGAGCTCAGATACGCAGTATTTT.

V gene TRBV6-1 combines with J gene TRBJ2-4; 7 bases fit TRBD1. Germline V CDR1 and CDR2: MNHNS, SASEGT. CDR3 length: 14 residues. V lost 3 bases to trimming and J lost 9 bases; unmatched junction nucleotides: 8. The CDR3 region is CASSEGGTVAIQYF. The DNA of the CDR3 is TGTGCCAGCAGTGAGGGTGGGACAGTGGCCATTCAGTACTTC.

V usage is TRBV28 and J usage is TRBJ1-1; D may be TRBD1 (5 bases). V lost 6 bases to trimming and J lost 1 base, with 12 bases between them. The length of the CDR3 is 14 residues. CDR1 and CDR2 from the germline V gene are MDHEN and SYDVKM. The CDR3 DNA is TGTGCCAGCAGCCGTGGGGGGACGAACACTGAAGCTTTCTTT. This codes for CASSRGGTNTEAFF.

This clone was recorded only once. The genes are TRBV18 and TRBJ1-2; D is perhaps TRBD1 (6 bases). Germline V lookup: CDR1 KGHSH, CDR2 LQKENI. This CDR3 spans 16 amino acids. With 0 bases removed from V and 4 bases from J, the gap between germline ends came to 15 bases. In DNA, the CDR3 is TGTGCCAGCTCACCACCTAGTCTTCAGGGGCCCTATGGCTACACCTTC. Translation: CASSPPSLQGPYGYTF.

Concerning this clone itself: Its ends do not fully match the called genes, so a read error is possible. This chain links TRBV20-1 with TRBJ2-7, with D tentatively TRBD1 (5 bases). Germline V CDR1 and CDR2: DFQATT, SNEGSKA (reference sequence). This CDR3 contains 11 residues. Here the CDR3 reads CSARDWPGSHF. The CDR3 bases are TGCAGTGCTAGAGATTGGCCAGGGTCCCACTTC.

The CDR3 sequence is CASSLVQETEAFF. Here the CDR3 DNA reads TGTGCCAGCAGCTTAGTACAGGAAACTGAAGCTTTCTTT. The rearrangement links TRBV7-9 to TRBJ1-1; perhaps TRBD1 as D (5 bases). Trimming removed 1 base at V and 5 bases at J, with 8 bases between. Per the germline V gene, CDR1 is SEHNR and CDR2 is FQNEAQ (reference sequence). CDR3 size: 13 residues.

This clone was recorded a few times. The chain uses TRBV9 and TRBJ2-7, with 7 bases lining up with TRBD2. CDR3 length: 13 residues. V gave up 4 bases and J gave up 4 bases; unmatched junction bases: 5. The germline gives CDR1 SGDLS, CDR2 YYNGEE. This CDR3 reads CASSPGGVYEQYF. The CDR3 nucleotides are TGTGCCAGCAGCCCTGGGGGGGTGTACGAGCAGTACTTC.

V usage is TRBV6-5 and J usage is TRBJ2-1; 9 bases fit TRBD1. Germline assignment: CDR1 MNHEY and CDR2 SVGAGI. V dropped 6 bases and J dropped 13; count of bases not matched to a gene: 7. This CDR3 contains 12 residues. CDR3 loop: CASSRGQGTQFF. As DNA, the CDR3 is TGTGCCAGCAGCCGCGGACAGGGGACTCAGTTCTTC.

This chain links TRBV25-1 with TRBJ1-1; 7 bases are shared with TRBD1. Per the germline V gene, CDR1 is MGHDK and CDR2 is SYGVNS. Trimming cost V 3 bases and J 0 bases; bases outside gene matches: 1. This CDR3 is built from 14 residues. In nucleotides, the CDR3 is TGTGCCAGCAGTGAGGGACAGCTGAACACTGAAGCTTTCTTT. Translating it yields CASSEGQLNTEAFF.